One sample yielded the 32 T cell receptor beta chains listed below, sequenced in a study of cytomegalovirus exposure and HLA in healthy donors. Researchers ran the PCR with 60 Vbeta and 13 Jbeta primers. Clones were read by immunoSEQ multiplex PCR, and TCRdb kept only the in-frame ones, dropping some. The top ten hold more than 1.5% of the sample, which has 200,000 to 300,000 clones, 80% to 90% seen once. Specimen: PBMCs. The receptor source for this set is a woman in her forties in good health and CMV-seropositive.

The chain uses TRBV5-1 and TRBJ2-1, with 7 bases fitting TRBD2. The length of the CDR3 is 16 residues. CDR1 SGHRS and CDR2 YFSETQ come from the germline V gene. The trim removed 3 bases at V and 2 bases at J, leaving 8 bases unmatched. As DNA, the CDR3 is TGCGCCAGCAGCTGGGACCGACTAGCCGCCTACAATGAGCAGTTCTTC. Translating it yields CASSWDRLAAYNEQFF. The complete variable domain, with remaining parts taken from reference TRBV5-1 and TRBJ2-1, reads KAGVTQTPRYLIKTRGQQVTLSCSPISGHRSVSWYQQTPGQGLQFLFEYFSETQRNKGNFPGRFSGRQFSNSRSEMNVSTLELGDSALYLCASSWDRLAAYNEQFFGPGTRLTVL.

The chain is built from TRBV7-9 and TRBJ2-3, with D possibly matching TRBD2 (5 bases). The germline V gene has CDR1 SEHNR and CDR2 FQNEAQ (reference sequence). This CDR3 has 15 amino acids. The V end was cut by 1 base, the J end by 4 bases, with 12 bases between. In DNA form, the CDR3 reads TGTGCCAGCAGCTTAGGTCGGCTAGCTTCAGATACGCAGTATTTT. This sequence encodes CASSLGRLASDTQYF.

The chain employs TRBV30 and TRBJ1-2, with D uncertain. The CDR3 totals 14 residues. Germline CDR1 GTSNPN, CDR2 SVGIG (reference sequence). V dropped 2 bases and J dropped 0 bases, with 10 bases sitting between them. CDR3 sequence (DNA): TGTGCCTGGAGTCCAGGCCCAGCTAACTATGGCTACACCTTC. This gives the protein CAWSPGPANYGYTF.

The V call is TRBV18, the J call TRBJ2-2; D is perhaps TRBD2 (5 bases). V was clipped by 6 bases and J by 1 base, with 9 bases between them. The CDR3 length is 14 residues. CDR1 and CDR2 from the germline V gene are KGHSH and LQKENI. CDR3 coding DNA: TGTGCCAGCTCGGACCGGGGGAACACCGGGGAGCTGTTTTTT. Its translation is CASSDRGNTGELFF.

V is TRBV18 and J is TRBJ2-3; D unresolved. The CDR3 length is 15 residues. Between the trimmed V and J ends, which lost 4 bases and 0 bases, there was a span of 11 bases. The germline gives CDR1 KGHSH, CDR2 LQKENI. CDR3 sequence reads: CASSQVDTSTDTQYF. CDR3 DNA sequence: TGTGCCAGCTCACAAGTCGACACCAGCACAGATACGCAGTATTTT.

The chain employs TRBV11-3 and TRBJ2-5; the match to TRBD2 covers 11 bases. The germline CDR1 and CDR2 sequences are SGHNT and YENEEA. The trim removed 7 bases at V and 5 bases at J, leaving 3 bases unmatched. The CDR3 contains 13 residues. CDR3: CASKLAGAETQYF. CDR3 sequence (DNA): TGTGCCAGCAAACTAGCGGGAGCGGAGACCCAGTACTTC.

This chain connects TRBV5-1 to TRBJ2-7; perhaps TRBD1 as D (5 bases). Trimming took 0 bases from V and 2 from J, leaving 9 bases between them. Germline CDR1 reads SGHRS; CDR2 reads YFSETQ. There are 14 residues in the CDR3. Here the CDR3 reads CASSLEAQAYEQYF. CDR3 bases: TGCGCCAGCAGCTTGGAAGCACAGGCCTACGAGCAGTACTTC.

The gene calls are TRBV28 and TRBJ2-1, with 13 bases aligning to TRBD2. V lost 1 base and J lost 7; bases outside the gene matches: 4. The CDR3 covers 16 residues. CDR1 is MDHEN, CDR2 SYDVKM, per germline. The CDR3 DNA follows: TGTGCCAGCAGTTTATTACTAGCGGGGGGGTGGAATGAGCAGTTCTTC. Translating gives CASSLLLAGGWNEQFF.

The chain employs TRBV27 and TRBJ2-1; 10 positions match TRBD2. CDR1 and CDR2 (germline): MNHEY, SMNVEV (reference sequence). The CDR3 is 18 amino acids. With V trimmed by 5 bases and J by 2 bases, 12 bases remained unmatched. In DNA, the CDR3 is TGTGCCAGCAGTCTCCTCTGGTTAGCGGGAGGCACCTACAATGAGCAGTTCTTC. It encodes CASSLLWLAGGTYNEQFF.

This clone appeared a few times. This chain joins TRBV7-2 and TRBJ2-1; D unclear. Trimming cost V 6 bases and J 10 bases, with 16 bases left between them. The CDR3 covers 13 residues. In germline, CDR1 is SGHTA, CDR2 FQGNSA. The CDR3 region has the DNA TGTGCCAGCAGTCCGCGCAGCGACGGAGAGCAGTTCTTC. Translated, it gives CASSPRSDGEQFF. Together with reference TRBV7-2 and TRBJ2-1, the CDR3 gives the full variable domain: GAGVSQSPSNKVTEKGKDVELRCDPISGHTALYWYRQSLGQGLEFLIYFQGNSAPDKSGLPSDRFSAERTGGSVSTLTIQRTQQEDSAVYLCASSPRSDGEQFFGPGTRLTVL.

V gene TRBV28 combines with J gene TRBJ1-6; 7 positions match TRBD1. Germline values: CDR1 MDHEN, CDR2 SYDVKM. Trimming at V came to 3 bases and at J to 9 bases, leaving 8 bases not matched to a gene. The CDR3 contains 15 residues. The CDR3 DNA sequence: TGTGCCAGCAGTTTGCCGACAGGGATGTTTTCACCCCTCCACTTT. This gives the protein CASSLPTGMFSPLHF.

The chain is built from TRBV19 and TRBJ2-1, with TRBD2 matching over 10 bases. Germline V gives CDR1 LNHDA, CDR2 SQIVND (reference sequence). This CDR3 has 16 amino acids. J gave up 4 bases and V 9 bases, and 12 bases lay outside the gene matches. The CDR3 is CASRVTGTSAYNEQFF. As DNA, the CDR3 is TGTGCCAGCCGAGTAACCGGGACTAGCGCTTACAATGAGCAGTTCTTC.

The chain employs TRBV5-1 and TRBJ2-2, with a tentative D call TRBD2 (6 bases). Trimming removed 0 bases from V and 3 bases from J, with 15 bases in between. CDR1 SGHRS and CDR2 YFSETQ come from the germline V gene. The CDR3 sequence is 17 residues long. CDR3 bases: TGCGCCAGCAGCTTGGATGGAGGGCATAGTTACACCGGGGAGCTGTTTTTT. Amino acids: CASSLDGGHSYTGELFF.

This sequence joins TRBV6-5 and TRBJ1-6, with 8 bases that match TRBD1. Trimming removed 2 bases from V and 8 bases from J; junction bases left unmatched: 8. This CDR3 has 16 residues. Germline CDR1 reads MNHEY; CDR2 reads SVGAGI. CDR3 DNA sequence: TGTGCCAGCAGTTACCGAGGGACAGGCAACGATTCACCCCTCCACTTT. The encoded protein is CASSYRGTGNDSPLHF.

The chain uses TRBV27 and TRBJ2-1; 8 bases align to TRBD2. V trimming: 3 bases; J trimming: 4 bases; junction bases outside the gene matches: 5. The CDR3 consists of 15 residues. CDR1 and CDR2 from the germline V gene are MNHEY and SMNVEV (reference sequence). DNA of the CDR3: TGTGCCAGCAGTTTTCGGCGGGAGGATTACAATGAGCAGTTCTTC. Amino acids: CASSFRREDYNEQFF.

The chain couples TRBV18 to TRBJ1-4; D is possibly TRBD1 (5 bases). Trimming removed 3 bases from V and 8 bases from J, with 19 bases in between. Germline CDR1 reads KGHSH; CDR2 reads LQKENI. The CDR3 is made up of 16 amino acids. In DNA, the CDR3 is TGTGCCAGCTCACCCTCCAGGGCTAATAATCGGGAAAAACTGTTTTTT. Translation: CASSPSRANNREKLFF. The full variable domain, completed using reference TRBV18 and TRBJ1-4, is NAGVMQNPRHLVRRRGQEARLRCSPMKGHSHVYWYRQLPEEGLKFMVYLQKENIIDESGMPKERFSAEFPKEGPSILRIQQVVRGDSAAYFCASSPSRANNREKLFFGSGTQLSVL.

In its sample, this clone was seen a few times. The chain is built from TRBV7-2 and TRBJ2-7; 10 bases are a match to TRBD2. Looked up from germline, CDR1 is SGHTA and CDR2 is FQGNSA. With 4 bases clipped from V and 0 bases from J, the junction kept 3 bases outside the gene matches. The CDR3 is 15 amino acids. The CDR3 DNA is TGTGCCAGCAGCTCTCCTAGCGGGAGCTCCTACGAGCAGTACTTC. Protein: CASSSPSGSSYEQYF.

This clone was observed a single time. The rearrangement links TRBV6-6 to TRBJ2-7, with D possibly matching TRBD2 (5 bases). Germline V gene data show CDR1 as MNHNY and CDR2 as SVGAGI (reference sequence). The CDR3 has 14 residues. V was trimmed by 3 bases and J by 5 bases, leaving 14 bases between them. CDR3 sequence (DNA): TGTGCCAGCAGTTATAGCGCTCTCTGGAACGAGCAGTACTTC. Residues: CASSYSALWNEQYF.

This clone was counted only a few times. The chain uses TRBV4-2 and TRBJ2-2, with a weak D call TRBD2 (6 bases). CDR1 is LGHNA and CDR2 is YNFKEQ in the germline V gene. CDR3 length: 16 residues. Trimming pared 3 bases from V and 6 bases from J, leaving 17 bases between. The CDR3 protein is CASSQGPTRPSGELFF. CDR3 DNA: TGTGCCAGCAGCCAGGGCCCGACTAGGCCGTCCGGGGAGCTGTTTTTT.

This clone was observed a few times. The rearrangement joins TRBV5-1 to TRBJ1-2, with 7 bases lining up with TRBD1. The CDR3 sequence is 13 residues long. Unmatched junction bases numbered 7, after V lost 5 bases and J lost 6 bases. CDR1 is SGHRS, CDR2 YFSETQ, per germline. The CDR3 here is CASREGASDGYTF. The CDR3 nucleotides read TGCGCCAGCAGGGAGGGGGCGTCGGATGGCTACACCTTC.

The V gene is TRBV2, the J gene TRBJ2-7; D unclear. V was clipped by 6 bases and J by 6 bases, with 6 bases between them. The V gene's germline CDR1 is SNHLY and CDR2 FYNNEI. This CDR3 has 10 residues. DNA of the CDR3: TGTGCCAGCAGGGCCCTCGAGCAGTACTTC. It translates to CASRALEQYF.

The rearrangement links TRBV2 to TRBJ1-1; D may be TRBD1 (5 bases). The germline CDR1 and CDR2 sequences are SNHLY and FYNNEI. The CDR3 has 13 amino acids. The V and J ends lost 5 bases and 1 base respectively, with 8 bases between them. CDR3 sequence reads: CASSTQENTEAFF. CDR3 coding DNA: TGTGCCAGCAGTACACAGGAGAACACTGAAGCTTTCTTT.

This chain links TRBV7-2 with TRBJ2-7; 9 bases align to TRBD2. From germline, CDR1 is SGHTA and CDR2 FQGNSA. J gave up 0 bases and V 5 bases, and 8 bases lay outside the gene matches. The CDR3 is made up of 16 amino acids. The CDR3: CASSEAGGLSSYEQYF. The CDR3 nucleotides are TGTGCCAGCAGCGAGGCGGGGGGGCTAAGCTCCTACGAGCAGTACTTC.

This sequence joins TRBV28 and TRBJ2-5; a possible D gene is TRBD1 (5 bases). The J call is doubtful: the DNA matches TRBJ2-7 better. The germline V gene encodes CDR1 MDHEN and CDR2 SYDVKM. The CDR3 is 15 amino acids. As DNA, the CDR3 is TGTGCCAGCAGACCCAGTGCGCCAGGGCAGTACGAGCAGTACTTC. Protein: CASRPSAPGQYEQYF.

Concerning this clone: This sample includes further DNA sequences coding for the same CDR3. CDR3 nucleotides: TGTGCCAGCAGCTTGGCAGGGACAGATACGCAGTATTTT. Residues: CASSLAGTDTQYF. The genes are TRBV5-4 and TRBJ2-3; D is possibly TRBD1 (5 bases). The V end lost 0 bases, the J end lost 3 bases, and 5 bases lay between the germline ends. CDR1 and CDR2 (germline): SGHNT, YYREEE (reference sequence). The CDR3 sequence is 13 residues long.

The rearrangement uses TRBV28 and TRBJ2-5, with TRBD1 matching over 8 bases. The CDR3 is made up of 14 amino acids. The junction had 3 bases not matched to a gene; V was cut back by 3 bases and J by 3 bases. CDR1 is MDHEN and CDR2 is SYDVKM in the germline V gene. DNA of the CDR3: TGTGCCAGCAGTTTGGAGACAGGGGAAGAGACCCAGTACTTC. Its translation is CASSLETGEETQYF.

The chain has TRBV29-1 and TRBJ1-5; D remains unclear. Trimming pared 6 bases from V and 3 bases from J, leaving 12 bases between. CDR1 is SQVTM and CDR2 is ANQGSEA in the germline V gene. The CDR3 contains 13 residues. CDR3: CSVGAANNQPQHF. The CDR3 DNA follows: TGCAGCGTGGGTGCGGCCAACAATCAGCCCCAGCATTTT.

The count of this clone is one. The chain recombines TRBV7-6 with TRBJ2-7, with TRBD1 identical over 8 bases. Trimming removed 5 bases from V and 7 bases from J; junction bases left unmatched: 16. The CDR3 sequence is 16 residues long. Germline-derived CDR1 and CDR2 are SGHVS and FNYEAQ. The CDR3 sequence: CASSLMTGVTMGEQYF. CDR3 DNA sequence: TGTGCCAGCAGCCTGATGACAGGGGTGACCATGGGAGAGCAGTACTTC.

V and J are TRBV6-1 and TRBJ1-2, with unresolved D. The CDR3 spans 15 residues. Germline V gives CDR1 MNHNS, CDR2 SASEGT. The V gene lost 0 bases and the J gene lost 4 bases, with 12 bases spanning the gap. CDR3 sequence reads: CASSEALRTLYGYTF. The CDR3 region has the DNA TGTGCCAGCAGTGAAGCGCTTCGGACTCTCTATGGCTACACCTTC.

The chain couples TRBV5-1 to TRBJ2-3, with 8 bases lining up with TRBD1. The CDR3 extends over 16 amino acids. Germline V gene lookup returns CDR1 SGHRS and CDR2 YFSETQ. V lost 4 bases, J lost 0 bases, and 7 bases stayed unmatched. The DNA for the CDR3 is TGCGCCAGCAGCACCCGACAGGGGATTAGCACAGATACGCAGTATTTT. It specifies CASSTRQGISTDTQYF.

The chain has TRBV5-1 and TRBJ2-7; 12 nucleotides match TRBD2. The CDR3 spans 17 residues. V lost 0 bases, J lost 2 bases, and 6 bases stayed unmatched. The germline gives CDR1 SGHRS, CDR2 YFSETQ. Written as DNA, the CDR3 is TGCGCCAGCAGCTTGGGACTAGCGGGAGACGCAACCTACGAGCAGTACTTC. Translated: CASSLGLAGDATYEQYF.

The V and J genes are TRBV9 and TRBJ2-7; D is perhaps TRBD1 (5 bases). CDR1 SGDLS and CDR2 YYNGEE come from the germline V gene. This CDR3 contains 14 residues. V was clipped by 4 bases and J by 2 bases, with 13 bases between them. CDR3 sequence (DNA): TGTGCCAGCAGCTTTGGCAGGGTCGCCTACGAGCAGTACTTC. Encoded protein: CASSFGRVAYEQYF.